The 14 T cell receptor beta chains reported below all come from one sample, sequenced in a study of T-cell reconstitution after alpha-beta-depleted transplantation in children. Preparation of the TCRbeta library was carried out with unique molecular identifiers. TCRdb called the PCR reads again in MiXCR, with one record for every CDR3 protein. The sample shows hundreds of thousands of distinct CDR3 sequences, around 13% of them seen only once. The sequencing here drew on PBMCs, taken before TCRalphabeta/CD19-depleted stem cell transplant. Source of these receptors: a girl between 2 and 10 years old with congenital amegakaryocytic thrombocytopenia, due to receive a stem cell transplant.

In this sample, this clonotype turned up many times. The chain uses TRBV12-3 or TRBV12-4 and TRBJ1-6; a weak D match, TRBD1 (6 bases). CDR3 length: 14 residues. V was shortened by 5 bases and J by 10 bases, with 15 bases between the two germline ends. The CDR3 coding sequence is TGTGCCAGCAGTCCCACAGGGCAGAGCTCACCCCTCCACTTT. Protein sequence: CASSPTGQSSPLHF.

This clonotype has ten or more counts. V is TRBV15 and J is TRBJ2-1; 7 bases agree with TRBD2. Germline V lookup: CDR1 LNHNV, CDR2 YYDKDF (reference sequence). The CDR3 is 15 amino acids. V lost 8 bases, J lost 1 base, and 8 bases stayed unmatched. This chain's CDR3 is CATQWARESYNEQFF. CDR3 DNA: TGTGCCACCCAATGGGCGCGGGAGTCCTACAATGAGCAGTTCTTC.

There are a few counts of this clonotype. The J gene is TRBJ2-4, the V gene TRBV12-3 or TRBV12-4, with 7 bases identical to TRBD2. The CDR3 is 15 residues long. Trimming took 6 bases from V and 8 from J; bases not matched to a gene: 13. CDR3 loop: CASSSAREGLYIQYF. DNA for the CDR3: TGTGCCAGCAGCTCGGCTAGGGAGGGTTTATACATTCAGTACTTC.

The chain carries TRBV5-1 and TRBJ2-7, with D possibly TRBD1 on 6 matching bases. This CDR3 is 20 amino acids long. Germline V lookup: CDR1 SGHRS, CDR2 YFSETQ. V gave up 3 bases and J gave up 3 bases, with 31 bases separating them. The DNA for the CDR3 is TGCGCCAGCAGCTCAAGGTCGGCAGGGGCAGCAATAAATCGTAACTACGAGCAGTACTTC. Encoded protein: CASSSRSAGAAINRNYEQYF.

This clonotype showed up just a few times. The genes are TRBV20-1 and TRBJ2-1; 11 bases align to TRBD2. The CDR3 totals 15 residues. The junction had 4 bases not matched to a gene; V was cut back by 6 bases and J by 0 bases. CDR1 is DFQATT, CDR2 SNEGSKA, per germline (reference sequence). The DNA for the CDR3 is TGCAGTGCGGGACTAGCGGCGAGCTCCTACAATGAGCAGTTCTTC. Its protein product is CSAGLAASSYNEQFF.

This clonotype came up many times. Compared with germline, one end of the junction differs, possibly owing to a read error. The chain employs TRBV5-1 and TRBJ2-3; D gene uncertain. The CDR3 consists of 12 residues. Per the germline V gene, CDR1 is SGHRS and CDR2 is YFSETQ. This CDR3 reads CASSFGSDTQYF. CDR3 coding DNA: TGTGCCAGCAGTTTTGGTTCAGATACGCAGTATTTT.

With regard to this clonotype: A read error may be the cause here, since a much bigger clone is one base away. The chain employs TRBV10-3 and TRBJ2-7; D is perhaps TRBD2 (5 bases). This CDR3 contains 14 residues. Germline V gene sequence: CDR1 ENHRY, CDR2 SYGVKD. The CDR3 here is CVIRTGMESYEQYF. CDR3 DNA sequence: TGTGTCATCAGAACCGGGATGGAGTCCTACGAGCAGTACTTC.

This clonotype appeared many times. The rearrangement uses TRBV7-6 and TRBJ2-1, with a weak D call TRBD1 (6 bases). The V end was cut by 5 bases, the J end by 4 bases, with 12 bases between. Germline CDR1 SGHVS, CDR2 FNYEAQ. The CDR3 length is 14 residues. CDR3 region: CASSRRTGYNEQFF. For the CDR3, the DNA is TGTGCCAGCAGCCGACGAACAGGGTACAATGAGCAGTTCTTC.

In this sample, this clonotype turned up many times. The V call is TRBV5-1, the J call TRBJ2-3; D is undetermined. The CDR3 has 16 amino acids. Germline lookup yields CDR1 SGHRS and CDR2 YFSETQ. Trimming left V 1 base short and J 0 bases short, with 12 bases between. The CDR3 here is CASSLSVRRSTDTQYF. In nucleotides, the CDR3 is TGCGCCAGCAGCTTGTCAGTACGGCGGAGCACAGATACGCAGTATTTT.

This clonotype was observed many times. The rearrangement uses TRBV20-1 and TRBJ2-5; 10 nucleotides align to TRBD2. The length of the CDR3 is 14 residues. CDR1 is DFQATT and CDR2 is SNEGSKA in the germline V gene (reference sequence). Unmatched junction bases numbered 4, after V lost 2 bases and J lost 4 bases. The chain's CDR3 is CSARLAGVGETQYF. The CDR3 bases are TGCAGTGCTAGACTAGCGGGAGTGGGAGAGACCCAGTACTTC.

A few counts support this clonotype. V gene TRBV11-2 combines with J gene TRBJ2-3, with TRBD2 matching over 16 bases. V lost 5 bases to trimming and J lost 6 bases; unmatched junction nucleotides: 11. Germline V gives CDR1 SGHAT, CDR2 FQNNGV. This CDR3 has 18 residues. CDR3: CASSQDGTSGRAWDTQYF. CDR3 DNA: TGTGCCAGCAGCCAGGACGGGACTAGCGGGAGGGCCTGGGATACGCAGTATTTT.

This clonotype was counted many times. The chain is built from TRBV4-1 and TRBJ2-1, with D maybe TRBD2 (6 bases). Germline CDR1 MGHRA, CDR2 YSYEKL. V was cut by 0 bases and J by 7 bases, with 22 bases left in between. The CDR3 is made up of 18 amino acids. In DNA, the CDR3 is TGCGCCAGCAGCCAAGACATCGAAGCGGGTCGTATAAAGAATGAGCAGTTCTTC. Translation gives CASSQDIEAGRIKNEQFF.

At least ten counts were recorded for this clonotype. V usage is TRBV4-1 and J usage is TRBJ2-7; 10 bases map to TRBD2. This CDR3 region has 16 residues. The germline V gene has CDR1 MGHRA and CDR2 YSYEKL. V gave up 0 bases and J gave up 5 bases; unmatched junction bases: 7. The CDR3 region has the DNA TGCGCCAGCAGCCAAGATTCCAGCGGGAGGGCCCACGAGCAGTACTTC. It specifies CASSQDSSGRAHEQYF.

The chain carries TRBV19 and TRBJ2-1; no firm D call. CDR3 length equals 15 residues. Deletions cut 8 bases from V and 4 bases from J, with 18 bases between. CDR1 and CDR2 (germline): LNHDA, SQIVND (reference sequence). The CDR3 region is CASGALPLGYNEQFF. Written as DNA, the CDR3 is TGTGCCAGTGGCGCTCTTCCCCTAGGGTACAATGAGCAGTTCTTC.